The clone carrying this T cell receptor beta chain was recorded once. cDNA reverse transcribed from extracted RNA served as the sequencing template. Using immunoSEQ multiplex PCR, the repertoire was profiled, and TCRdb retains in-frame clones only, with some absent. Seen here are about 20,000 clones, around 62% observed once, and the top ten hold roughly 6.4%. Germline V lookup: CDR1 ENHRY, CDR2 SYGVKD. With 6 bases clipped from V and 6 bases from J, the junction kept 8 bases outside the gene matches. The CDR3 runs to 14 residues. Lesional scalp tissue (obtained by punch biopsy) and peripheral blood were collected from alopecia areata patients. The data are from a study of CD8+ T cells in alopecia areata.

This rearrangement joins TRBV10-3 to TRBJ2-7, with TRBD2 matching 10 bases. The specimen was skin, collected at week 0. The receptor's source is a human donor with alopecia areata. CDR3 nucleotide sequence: TGTGCCATCAGGGGGACTAGCGTACTTGGCGAGCAGTACTTC. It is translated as CAIRGTSVLGEQYF.